The sequence of this TCR beta chain was determined in a study of blood T cell repertoires in COVID-19. Background on the study: The cDNA or gDNA used as material had been derived from T cells, B-cell-depleted T cells, or PBMCs.

The germline V and J ends were trimmed by 4 bases and 13 bases, with 17 bases remaining between them. Looked up from germline, CDR1 is SGHNT and CDR2 is YYREEE (reference sequence). The CDR3 totals 12 residues. In the authors' methods: Cell counts per sample came from amplifying reference gene primers. Repertoires were generated with immunoSEQ multiplex PCR, while TCRdb's copy carries only in-frame clones and drops some. That table gives V, J and clone size, and the DNA gave D and trimming. The table records around 260,000 clones, more than 85% of them present only once. Followed over time, Seattle patients had been enrolled while infection was active.

The rearrangement joins TRBV5-4 to TRBJ1-2, with a tentative D call TRBD1 (6 bases). Sequenced material: peripheral blood. This receptor was identified in a person aged 18 to 30 with COVID-19, enrolled during active disease. CDR3 sequence: CASSPGGPLSTF. CDR3 DNA sequence: TGTGCCAGCAGCCCGGGGGGCCCTCTTTCCACCTTC.